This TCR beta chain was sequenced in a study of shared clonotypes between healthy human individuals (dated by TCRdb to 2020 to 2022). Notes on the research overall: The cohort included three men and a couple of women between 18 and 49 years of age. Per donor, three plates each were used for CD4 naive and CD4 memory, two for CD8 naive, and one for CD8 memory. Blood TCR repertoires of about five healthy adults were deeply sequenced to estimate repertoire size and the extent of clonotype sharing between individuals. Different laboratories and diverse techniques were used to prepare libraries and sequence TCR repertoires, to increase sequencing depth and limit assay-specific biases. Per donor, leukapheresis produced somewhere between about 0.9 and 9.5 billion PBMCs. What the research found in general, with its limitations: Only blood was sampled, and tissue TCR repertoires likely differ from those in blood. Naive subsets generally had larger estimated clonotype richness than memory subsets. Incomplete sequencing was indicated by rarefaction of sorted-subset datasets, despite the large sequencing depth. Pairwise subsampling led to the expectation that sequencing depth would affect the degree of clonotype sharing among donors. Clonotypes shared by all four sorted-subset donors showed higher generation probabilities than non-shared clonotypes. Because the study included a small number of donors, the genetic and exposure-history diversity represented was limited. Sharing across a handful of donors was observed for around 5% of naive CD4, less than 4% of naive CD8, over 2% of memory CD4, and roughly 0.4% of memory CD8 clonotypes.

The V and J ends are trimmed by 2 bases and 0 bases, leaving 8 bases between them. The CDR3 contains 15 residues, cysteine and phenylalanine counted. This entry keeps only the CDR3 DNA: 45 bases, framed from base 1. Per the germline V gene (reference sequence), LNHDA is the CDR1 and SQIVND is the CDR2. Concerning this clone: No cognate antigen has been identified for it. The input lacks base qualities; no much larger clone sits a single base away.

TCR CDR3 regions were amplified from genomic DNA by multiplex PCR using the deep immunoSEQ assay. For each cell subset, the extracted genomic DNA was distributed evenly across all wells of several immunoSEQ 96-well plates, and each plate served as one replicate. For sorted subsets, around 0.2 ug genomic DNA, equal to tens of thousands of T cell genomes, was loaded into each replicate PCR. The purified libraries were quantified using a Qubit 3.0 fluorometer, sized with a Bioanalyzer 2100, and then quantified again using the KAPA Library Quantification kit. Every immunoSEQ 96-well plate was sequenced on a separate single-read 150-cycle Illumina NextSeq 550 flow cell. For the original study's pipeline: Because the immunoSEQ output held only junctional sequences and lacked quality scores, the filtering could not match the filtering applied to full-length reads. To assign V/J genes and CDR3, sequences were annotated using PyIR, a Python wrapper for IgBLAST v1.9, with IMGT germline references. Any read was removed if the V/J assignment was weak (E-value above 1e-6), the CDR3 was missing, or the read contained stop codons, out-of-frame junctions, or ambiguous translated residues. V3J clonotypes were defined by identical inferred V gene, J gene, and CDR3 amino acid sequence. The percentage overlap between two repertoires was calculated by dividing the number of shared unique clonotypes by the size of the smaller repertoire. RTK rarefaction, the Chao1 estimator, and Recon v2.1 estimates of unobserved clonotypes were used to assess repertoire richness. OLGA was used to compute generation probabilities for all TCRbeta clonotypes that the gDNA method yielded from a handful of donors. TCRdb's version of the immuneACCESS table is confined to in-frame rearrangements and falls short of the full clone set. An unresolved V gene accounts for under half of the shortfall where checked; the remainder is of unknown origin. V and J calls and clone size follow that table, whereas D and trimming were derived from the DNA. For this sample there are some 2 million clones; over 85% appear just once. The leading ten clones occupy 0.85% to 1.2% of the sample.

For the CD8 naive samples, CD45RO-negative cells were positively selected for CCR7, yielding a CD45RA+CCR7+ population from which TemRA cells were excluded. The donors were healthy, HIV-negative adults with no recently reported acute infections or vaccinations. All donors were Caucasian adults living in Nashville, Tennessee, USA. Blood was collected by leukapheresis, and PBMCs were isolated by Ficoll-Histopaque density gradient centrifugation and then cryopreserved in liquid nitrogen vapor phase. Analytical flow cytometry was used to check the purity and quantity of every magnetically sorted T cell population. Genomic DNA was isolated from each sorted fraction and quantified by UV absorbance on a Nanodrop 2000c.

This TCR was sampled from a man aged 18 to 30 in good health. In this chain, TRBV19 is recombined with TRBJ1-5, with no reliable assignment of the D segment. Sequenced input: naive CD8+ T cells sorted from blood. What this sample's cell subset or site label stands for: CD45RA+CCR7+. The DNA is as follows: TGTGCCAGTAGTATATACCACTATAGCAATCAGCCCCAGCATTTT. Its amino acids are CASSIYHYSNQPQHF.